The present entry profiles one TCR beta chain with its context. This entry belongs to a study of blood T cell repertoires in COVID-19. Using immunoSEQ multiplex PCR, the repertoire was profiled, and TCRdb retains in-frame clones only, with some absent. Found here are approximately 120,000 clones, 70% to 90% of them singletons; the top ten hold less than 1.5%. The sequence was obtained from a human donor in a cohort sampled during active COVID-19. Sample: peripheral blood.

CDR3 in amino acids: CASREHGDRASGNTIYF. The CDR3 region has the DNA TGTGCCAGCAGGGAGCACGGGGACAGGGCCTCTGGAAACACCATATATTTT. This sequence joins TRBV27 and TRBJ1-3; 9 bases match TRBD1. Losses at the gene ends were 6 bases for V and 0 bases for J; bases not matched to a gene: 9. Germline V gene sequence: CDR1 MNHEY, CDR2 SMNVEV (reference sequence). The CDR3 totals 17 residues.